The sequence of this T cell receptor (beta chain) was determined in a study of blood T cells in healthy people across ages. The study isolated at least 6 million PBMCs from each sample. The CDR3 is 14 amino acids. Germline V gene lookup returns CDR1 DFQATT and CDR2 SNEGSKA (reference sequence). The trim removed 6 bases at V and 5 bases at J, leaving 6 bases unmatched. It was with a sample-barcoded 5' primer and a J-beta primer mix that a second PCR of roughly 7 to 12 cycles was run. TCRdb re-derived calls from the 5' RACE reads in MiXCR, one entry per CDR3 protein. The data show about 640,000 distinct CDR3 sequences, 58% seen once. A word on this clonotype: As yet, its antigen is unknown.

Notes on the study in general: Researchers report that TCR beta diversity correlated strongly with naive T cell percentage. In older individuals, TCR beta diversity per million T cells was lower, falling roughly linearly with age.

Specimen: blood. This rearrangement joins TRBV20-1 to TRBJ2-2; 10 positions agree with TRBD2. The clonotype originates from a man between 60 and 75 years old in good health. In nucleotides, the CDR3 is TGCAGTGCCCGGACTAGCGGAGTTACCGGGGAGCTGTTTTTT. Amino acid sequence: CSARTSGVTGELFF.